The 29 T cell receptor beta chains below were found in one sample sequenced in a study of CD8 T cells in ankylosing spondylitis. TCRdb analysed the 5' RACE reads with MiXCR anew, one entry per CDR3 protein. Of 200,000 to 300,000 distinct CDR3 sequences in the sample, roughly a quarter were seen once. The sample consisted of blood, either unsorted or a sorted T cell fraction (not recorded which). These receptors came from a male donor with ankylosing spondylitis or in good health (not recorded which).

This clonotype has more than one count but fewer than ten. The chain is built from TRBV5-4 and TRBJ2-7; 8 bases are a match to TRBD1. The junction had 11 bases not matched to a gene; V was cut back by 4 bases and J by 5 bases. The V gene's germline CDR1 is SGHNT and CDR2 YYREEE (reference sequence). This CDR3 contains 15 residues. The DNA for the CDR3 is TGTGCCAGCAGCAAAGGACAGGGTAAGGTACACGAGCAGTACTTC. This gives the protein CASSKGQGKVHEQYF.

This clonotype was observed at least ten times. The rearrangement links TRBV12-3 or TRBV12-4 to TRBJ2-2, with D perhaps TRBD1 (7 bases). The CDR3 is 15 residues long. Trimming removed 5 bases from V and 4 bases from J, with 14 bases in between. Written as DNA, the CDR3 is TGTGCCAGCAGTACAAGGGGGCGGGGCACCGGGGAGCTGTTTTTT. It translates to CASSTRGRGTGELFF.

V usage is TRBV2 and J usage is TRBJ1-3, with D uncertain. In germline, CDR1 is SNHLY, CDR2 FYNNEI. V shed 6 bases and J shed 0 bases, with 12 bases lying between them. The CDR3 is 15 residues long. CDR3 sequence reads: CASRRDTYSGNTIYF. The CDR3, as DNA: TGTGCCAGCAGACGAGACACATACTCTGGAAACACCATATATTTT.

V usage is TRBV7-9 and J usage is TRBJ1-1; 8 bases line up with TRBD1. CDR3 size: 14 residues. J was trimmed by 0 bases and V by 5 bases; bases with no gene match: 2. Per the germline V gene, CDR1 is SEHNR and CDR2 is FQNEAQ (reference sequence). CDR3 sequence (DNA): TGTGCCAGCAGCCCGGACAGGGTGAACACTGAAGCTTTCTTT. It is translated as CASSPDRVNTEAFF. Filled out from reference TRBV7-9 and TRBJ1-1, the complete variable domain reads DTGVSQNPRHKITKRGQNVTFRCDPISEHNRLYWYRQTLGQGPEFLTYFQNEAQLEKSRLLSDRFSAERPKGSFSTLEIQRTEQGDSAMYLCASSPDRVNTEAFFGQGTRLTVV.

The CDR3 reads CASTQSTGSDEQFF. CDR3 in DNA: TGTGCCAGCACCCAATCGACAGGGAGTGATGAGCAGTTCTTC. The chain combines TRBV11-2 with TRBJ2-1, with TRBD1 matching over 7 bases. Germline assignment: CDR1 SGHAT and CDR2 FQNNGV. The trim removed 7 bases at V and 8 bases at J, leaving 11 bases unmatched. This CDR3 contains 14 residues.

This clonotype was observed a few times. The chain's CDR3 is CSARASGGETQYF. The DNA of the CDR3 is TGCAGTGCTAGAGCTAGCGGGGGAGAGACCCAGTACTTC. The chain couples TRBV20-1 to TRBJ2-5, with TRBD2 matching 10 bases. The CDR3 spans 13 residues. The V gene's germline CDR1 is DFQATT and CDR2 SNEGSKA (reference sequence). The V gene end was trimmed by 1 base and the J gene end by 4 bases; junction bases not matched to a gene: 0.

The chain recombines TRBV29-1 with TRBJ2-1; D gene uncertain. The CDR3 covers 13 residues. Trimming left V 4 bases short and J 2 bases short, with 9 bases between. Germline CDR1 and CDR2: SQVTM and ANQGSEA. The DNA of the CDR3 is TGCAGCGTTGCCCTGTCCGCCTACAATGAGCAGTTCTTC. Protein product: CSVALSAYNEQFF.

This clonotype was counted many times. This chain uses TRBV3-1 with TRBJ2-7; D is ambiguous. This CDR3 region has 13 residues. The germline CDR1 and CDR2 sequences are LGHDT and YNNKEL (reference sequence). The V end lost 1 base, the J end lost 3 bases, and 7 bases lay between the germline ends. CDR3 nucleotide sequence: TGTGCCAGCAGCCAAGTGGACGGCTACGAGCAGTACTTC. It codes for CASSQVDGYEQYF.

This chain uses TRBV20-1 with TRBJ2-1; D is possibly TRBD1 or TRBD2 (5 bases each). This CDR3 spans 15 amino acids. The germline V gene encodes CDR1 DFQATT and CDR2 SNEGSKA (reference sequence). The CDR3: CRPTRSGAVGNEQFF. As DNA, the CDR3 is TGCAGGCCCACAAGGTCCGGGGCGGTTGGGAATGAGCAGTTCTTC.

The chain combines TRBV10-3 with TRBJ1-1; no clear D gene. Germline CDR1 is ENHRY and CDR2 is SYGVKD. The V end was cut by 4 bases, the J end by 0 bases, with 9 bases between. The CDR3 is made up of 14 amino acids. CDR3 coding DNA: TGTGCCATCAGTGTTGGGCTGATGAACACTGAAGCTTTCTTT. It translates to CAISVGLMNTEAFF.

J is TRBJ2-1 and V is TRBV20-1; 9 bases map to TRBD2. From germline, CDR1 is DFQATT and CDR2 SNEGSKA (reference sequence). This CDR3 comprises 15 residues. Trimming at V came to 1 base and at J to 4 bases, leaving 5 bases not matched to a gene. Written as DNA, the CDR3 is TGCAGTGCTAGAGTCGGCCTAGCGGGGTACAATGAGCAGTTCTTC. This encodes CSARVGLAGYNEQFF.

The chain employs TRBV27 and TRBJ2-5; D unclear. The CDR3 has 14 residues. Trimming removed 2 bases at V and 0 bases at J, with 7 bases between. Per germline, CDR1 MNHEY and CDR2 SMNVEV (reference sequence). The CDR3 nucleotides read TGTGCCAGCAGTTTAGGGCGTAACCAAGAGACCCAGTACTTC. Translated: CASSLGRNQETQYF.

This clonotype was seen many times. The rearrangement uses TRBV29-1 and TRBJ2-7; TRBD1 matches 7 bases. This CDR3 is built from 12 residues. CDR1 is SQVTM, CDR2 ANQGSEA, per germline. V shed 4 bases and J 2 bases; nucleotides not matched to a gene: 2. The CDR3 DNA sequence: TGCAGCGTTGCGGGACAGACCTACGAGCAGTACTTC. Translated: CSVAGQTYEQYF.

This clonotype has a handful of counts. The chain uses TRBV7-3 and TRBJ2-1; a possible D gene is TRBD2 (8 bases). From germline, CDR1 is SGHTA and CDR2 FQGTGA. V was cut by 5 bases and J by 6 bases, with 17 bases left in between. The CDR3 covers 15 residues. CDR3 region: CASSREGASGNEQFF. The DNA for the CDR3 is TGTGCCAGCAGCCGGGAGGGGGCGTCTGGCAATGAGCAGTTCTTC.

This clonotype was counted only a few times. This chain links TRBV12-3 or TRBV12-4 with TRBJ2-7; TRBD2 agrees at 8 bases. CDR3 length: 15 residues. Germline trimming cut 2 bases from V and 3 bases from J; bases unmatched to any gene: 6. The CDR3 is CASSLSGGPIYEQYF. CDR3 coding DNA: TGTGCCAGCAGTTTAAGCGGGGGCCCGATCTACGAGCAGTACTTC.

In this sample, this clonotype turned up a few times. This chain connects TRBV19 to TRBJ1-2; D remains unclear. The CDR3 has 13 amino acids. Trimming shortened V by 3 bases and J by 8 bases, and 13 bases separated the two germline ends. The germline CDR1 and CDR2 sequences are LNHDA and SQIVND (reference sequence). CDR3 residues: CASSIEEGWGYTF. In DNA, the CDR3 is TGTGCCAGTAGTATTGAGGAAGGGTGGGGCTACACCTTC.

The rearrangement uses TRBV20-1 and TRBJ1-1; no clear D. This CDR3 spans 10 amino acids. The V and J ends lost 1 base and 6 bases respectively, with 3 bases between them. The germline V gene encodes CDR1 DFQATT and CDR2 SNEGSKA (reference sequence). CDR3 amino acids: CSARVAEAFF. The CDR3 region has the DNA TGCAGTGCTAGAGTCGCTGAAGCTTTCTTT.

This clonotype was observed a few times. The chain is built from TRBV29-1 and TRBJ2-5; D uncertain. The ends were cut back, 6 bases at V and 9 bases at J, with 8 bases in the middle. Germline loops: CDR1 SQVTM, CDR2 ANQGSEA. This CDR3 is 9 amino acids long. Here the CDR3 DNA reads TGCAGCGTGCCCCCCGCCCAGTACTTC. Translating gives CSVPPAQYF.

This clonotype was seen a few times. The rearrangement joins TRBV20-1 to TRBJ2-5, with D possibly being TRBD2 (6 bases). CDR3 size: 12 residues. CDR1 is DFQATT and CDR2 is SNEGSKA in the germline V gene (reference sequence). V dropped 6 bases and J dropped 7 bases, with 15 bases sitting between them. The CDR3 protein is CSAGGELGTQYF. CDR3 nucleotide sequence: TGCAGTGCCGGCGGGGAGTTAGGGACCCAGTACTTC.

The gene calls are TRBV20-1 and TRBJ2-5; no reliable D call. The CDR3 consists of 12 residues. Trimming shortened V by 6 bases and J by 5 bases, and 13 bases separated the two germline ends. Germline V gives CDR1 DFQATT, CDR2 SNEGSKA (reference sequence). CDR3 loop: CSATDAGETQYF. Here the CDR3 DNA reads TGCAGTGCAACTGACGCCGGGGAGACCCAGTACTTC.

The V call is TRBV20-1, the J call TRBJ2-3; tentative D call: TRBD2 (5 bases). The V gene's germline CDR1 is DFQATT and CDR2 SNEGSKA (reference sequence). Between the trimmed V and J ends, which lost 0 bases and 5 bases, there was a span of 15 bases. CDR3 length equals 15 residues. The CDR3 DNA follows: TGCAGTGCTAGAGATCGGGCGCGGGTGAAAGATACGCAGTATTTT. Its protein is CSARDRARVKDTQYF.

The chain links TRBV2 to TRBJ1-1; D not resolved. The CDR3 loop spans 12 amino acids. Germline CDR1 reads SNHLY; CDR2 reads FYNNEI. Trimming removed 5 bases from V and 11 bases from J, with 15 bases in between. The CDR3 is CASSLHPDGAFF. The CDR3 coding sequence is TGTGCCAGCAGTCTACACCCGGATGGGGCTTTCTTT.

This clonotype was counted only a few times. The chain links TRBV12-3 or TRBV12-4 to TRBJ2-7, with TRBD1 matching 7 bases. V shed 1 base and J 2 bases; nucleotides not matched to a gene: 5. The CDR3 totals 15 residues. The CDR3 DNA is TGTGCCAGCAGTTTAGGGGCAGGGGGTCCCTACGAGCAGTACTTC. This codes for CASSLGAGGPYEQYF.

In its sample, this clonotype was seen a few times. The genes are TRBV20-1 and TRBJ2-5; the D gene is possibly TRBD2 (5 bases). The V end lost 6 bases, the J end lost 0 bases, and 14 bases lay between the germline ends. Germline CDR1 DFQATT, CDR2 SNEGSKA (reference sequence). The CDR3 covers 14 residues. For the CDR3, the DNA is TGCAGTGCGCCGCCCTCGGAGGACCAAGAGACCCAGTACTTC. This codes for CSAPPSEDQETQYF.

This clonotype was detected many times. The chain joins TRBV3-1 to TRBJ2-3; possible D gene TRBD2, 6 bases. This CDR3 has 15 amino acids. The V gene lost 4 bases and the J gene lost 2 bases, with 13 bases spanning the gap. Germline CDR1 is LGHDT and CDR2 is YNNKEL (reference sequence). CDR3 residues: CASSRRLVATDTQYF. The CDR3 region has the DNA TGTGCCAGCAGCCGCCGACTAGTTGCCACAGATACGCAGTATTTT.

The chain is built from TRBV6-1 and TRBJ1-5; D is perhaps TRBD1 (6 bases). V lost 8 bases, J lost 5 bases, and 16 bases lay in between. This CDR3 contains 14 residues. Germline lookup yields CDR1 MNHNS and CDR2 SASEGT. In nucleotides, the CDR3 is TGTGCCAGCGAATGGCAGGGGCAGGATCAGCCCCAGCATTTT. Translation: CASEWQGQDQPQHF.

Ten or more counts support this clonotype. V is TRBV7-9 and J is TRBJ2-1; D may be TRBD1 or TRBD2 (6 bases each). V shed 4 bases and J shed 3 bases, with 19 bases lying between them. The CDR3 is 17 amino acids. The germline V gene has CDR1 SEHNR and CDR2 FQNEAQ (reference sequence). CDR3 region: CASSSLGGGESYNEQFF. The CDR3, as DNA: TGTGCCAGCAGCTCACTCGGGGGCGGGGAAAGCTACAATGAGCAGTTCTTC.

The rearrangement joins TRBV7-9 to TRBJ2-5; a possible D gene is TRBD1 (5 bases). The CDR3 is 15 residues long. The ends were cut back, 1 base at V and 2 bases at J, with 11 bases in the middle. Germline CDR1 reads SEHNR; CDR2 reads FQNEAQ (reference sequence). The CDR3 nucleotides are TGTGCCAGCAGCTTAGATGGGGCCAGTCAAGAGACCCAGTACTTC. Its protein product is CASSLDGASQETQYF. Supplemented by reference TRBV7-9 and TRBJ2-5, the full variable domain reads DTGVSQNPRHKITKRGQNVTFRCDPISEHNRLYWYRQTLGQGPEFLTYFQNEAQLEKSRLLSDRFSAERPKGSFSTLEIQRTEQGDSAMYLCASSLDGASQETQYFGPGTRLLVL.

In its sample, this clonotype was seen many times. The chain is built from TRBV20-1 and TRBJ1-2, with 9 bases fitting TRBD1. The V gene end was trimmed by 1 base and the J gene end by 2 bases; junction bases not matched to a gene: 11. Looked up from germline, CDR1 is DFQATT and CDR2 is SNEGSKA (reference sequence). CDR3 length: 17 amino acids. In DNA, the CDR3 is TGCAGTGCTAGAGCGTTCAGGGGACAGGGAGGCAACTATGGCTACACCTTC. As protein: CSARAFRGQGGNYGYTF.